Detailed here is one T cell receptor beta chain. This specimen belongs to a study of control samples from healthy donors and cancer patients. Using immunoSEQ multiplex PCR, the repertoire was profiled, and TCRdb retains in-frame clones only, with some absent. The table shows about 89,000 clones, with 85% occurring only once. This sequence was found in a woman between 40 and 55 years old in good health. Source material: blood.

The CDR3 loop is CASSEETQYF. CDR3 DNA: TGTGCCAGCAGTGAGGAGACCCAGTACTTC. The chain couples TRBV6-1 to TRBJ2-5; the D is unclear. This CDR3 has 10 amino acids. The V gene's germline CDR1 is MNHNS and CDR2 SASEGT. Trimming left V 3 bases short and J 5 bases short, with 1 base between.